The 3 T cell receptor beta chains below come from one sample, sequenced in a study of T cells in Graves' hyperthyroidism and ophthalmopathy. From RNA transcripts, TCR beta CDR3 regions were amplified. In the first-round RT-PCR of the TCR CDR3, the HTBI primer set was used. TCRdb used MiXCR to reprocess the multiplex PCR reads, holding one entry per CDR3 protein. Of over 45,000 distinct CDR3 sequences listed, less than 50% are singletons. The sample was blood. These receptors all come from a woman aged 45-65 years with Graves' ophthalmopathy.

The CDR3 nucleotides read TGTGCCAGCAGCCAAGACAGACACTATGGCGAGGGAGAGACCCAGTACTTC. Residues: CASSQDRHYGEGETQYF. The rearrangement links TRBV7-3 to TRBJ2-5, with D tentatively TRBD1 or TRBD2 (5 bases each). Germline values: CDR1 SGHTA, CDR2 FQGTGA. Trimming left V 5 bases short and J 4 bases short, with 23 bases between. The CDR3 is 17 amino acids.

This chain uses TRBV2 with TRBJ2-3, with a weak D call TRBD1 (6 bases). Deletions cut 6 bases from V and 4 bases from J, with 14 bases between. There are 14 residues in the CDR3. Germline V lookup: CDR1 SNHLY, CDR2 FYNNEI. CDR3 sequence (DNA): TGTGCCAGCAGCTTGGGCAGGGGACCAGATACGCAGTATTTT. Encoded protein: CASSLGRGPDTQYF. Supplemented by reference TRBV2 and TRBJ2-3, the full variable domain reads EPEVTQTPSHQVTQMGQEVILRCVPISNHLYFYWYRQILGQKVEFLVSFYNNEISEKSEIFDDQFSVERPDGSNFTLKIRSTKLEDSAMYFCASSLGRGPDTQYFGPGTRLTVL.

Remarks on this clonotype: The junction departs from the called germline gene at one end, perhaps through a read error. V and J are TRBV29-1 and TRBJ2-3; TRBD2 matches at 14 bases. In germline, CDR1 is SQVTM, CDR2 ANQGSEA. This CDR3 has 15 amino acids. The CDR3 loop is CSVDGTSGGPHTQYF. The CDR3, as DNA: TGCAGCGTTGACGGGACTAGCGGGGGACCACATACCCAGTATTTT.